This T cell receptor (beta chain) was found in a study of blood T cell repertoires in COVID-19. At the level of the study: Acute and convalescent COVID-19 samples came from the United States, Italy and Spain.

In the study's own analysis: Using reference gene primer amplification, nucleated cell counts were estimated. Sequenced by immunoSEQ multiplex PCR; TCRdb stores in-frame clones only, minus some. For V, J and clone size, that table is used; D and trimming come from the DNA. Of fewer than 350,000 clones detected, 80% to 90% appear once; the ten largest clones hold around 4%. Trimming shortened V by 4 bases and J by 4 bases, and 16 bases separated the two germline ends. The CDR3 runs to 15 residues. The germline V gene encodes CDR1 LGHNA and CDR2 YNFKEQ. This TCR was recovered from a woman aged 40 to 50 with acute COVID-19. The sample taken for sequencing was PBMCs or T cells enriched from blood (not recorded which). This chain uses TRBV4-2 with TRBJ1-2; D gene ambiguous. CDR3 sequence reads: CASSPPSGRTYGYTF. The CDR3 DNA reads TGTGCCAGCAGCCCTCCAAGTGGCAGAACCTATGGCTACACCTTC.